Listed below are T cell receptor beta chains from one sample, sequenced in a study of shared clonotypes between healthy human individuals. Sequenced by immunoSEQ multiplex PCR; TCRdb stores in-frame clones only, minus some. There are about half a million clones in the sample; more than 75% occur only once, and 12% lies in the top ten. Sequences were obtained from PBMCs. These receptors were obtained from a middle-aged woman in good health. Some clones in this sample may be carry-over from other donors' samples. Both conserved end residues are part of each CDR3. Fields, in order: clone size, D gene, V gene, J gene, CDR3 protein, CDR3 DNA. The D gene is left open where the match is weak. Expanded clones are given a class, and other clones once, few, many or no size at all.

abundance: few; d_gene: NA; v_gene: TRBV28; j_gene: TRBJ2-3; CDR3aa: CASSSIPTTDTQYF; CDR3nt: TGTGCCAGCAGCTCAATACCAACCACAGATACGCAGTATTTT
abundance: NA; d_gene: NA; v_gene: TRBV28; j_gene: TRBJ2-3; CDR3aa: CASSFPADPTDTQYF; CDR3nt: TGTGCCAGCAGTTTCCCCGCCGACCCCACAGATACGCAGTATTTT
abundance: NA; d_gene: NA; v_gene: TRBV7-9; j_gene: TRBJ1-1; CDR3aa: CASSLFRDQNTEAFF; CDR3nt: TGTGCCAGCAGCTTATTCCGAGACCAGAACACTGAAGCTTTCTTT
abundance: NA; d_gene: NA; v_gene: TRBV7-9; j_gene: TRBJ1-3; CDR3aa: CASSPQGNTIYF; CDR3nt: TGTGCCAGCAGCCCTCAAGGAAACACCATATATTTT
abundance: NA; d_gene: TRBD2; v_gene: TRBV5-4; j_gene: TRBJ2-7; CDR3aa: CASSPSGPAYEQYF; CDR3nt: TGTGCCAGCAGCCCTAGCGGGCCAGCCTACGAGCAGTACTTC
abundance: NA; d_gene: NA; v_gene: TRBV7-2; j_gene: TRBJ2-7; CDR3aa: CASSPRDTYEQYF; CDR3nt: TGTGCCAGCAGCCCCAGGGATACCTACGAGCAGTACTTC
abundance: NA; d_gene: TRBD2; v_gene: TRBV29-1; j_gene: TRBJ2-1; CDR3aa: CSITSGRAGSYNEQFF; CDR3nt: TGCAGCATCACTAGCGGGAGGGCCGGATCCTACAATGAGCAGTTCTTC
abundance: NA; d_gene: TRBD1; v_gene: TRBV7-8; j_gene: TRBJ1-4; CDR3aa: CASSYRTGVGEKLFF; CDR3nt: TGTGCCAGCAGCTACCGGACAGGGGTGGGCGAAAAACTGTTTTTT
abundance: NA; d_gene: NA; v_gene: TRBV6-5; j_gene: TRBJ1-2; CDR3aa: CASSGPYYGYTF; CDR3nt: TGTGCCAGCAGTGGACCGTACTATGGCTACACCTTC
abundance: few; d_gene: NA; v_gene: TRBV7-2; j_gene: TRBJ1-3; CDR3aa: CASSLGGNSGNTIYF; CDR3nt: TGTGCCAGCAGCTTAGGGGGGAATTCTGGAAACACCATATATTTT
abundance: NA; d_gene: TRBD1; v_gene: TRBV28; j_gene: TRBJ1-2; CDR3aa: CASSLWQGAQGYGYTF; CDR3nt: TGTGCCAGCAGTTTATGGCAGGGGGCGCAAGGGTATGGCTACACCTTC
abundance: NA; d_gene: NA; v_gene: TRBV4-2; j_gene: TRBJ2-5; CDR3aa: CASSHVGSGYQETQYF; CDR3nt: TGTGCCAGCAGCCACGTGGGTTCCGGGTACCAAGAGACCCAGTACTTC
abundance: NA; d_gene: TRBD1; v_gene: TRBV7-9; j_gene: TRBJ1-2; CDR3aa: CASSRPDRGFYGYTF; CDR3nt: TGTGCCAGCAGCCGGCCGGACAGGGGGTTCTATGGCTACACCTTC
abundance: few; d_gene: TRBD2; v_gene: TRBV11-3; j_gene: TRBJ2-1; CDR3aa: CASSLYSGSSYNEQFF; CDR3nt: TGTGCCAGCAGCTTATATAGCGGGAGTTCCTACAATGAGCAGTTCTTC
abundance: NA; d_gene: NA; v_gene: TRBV6-4; j_gene: TRBJ1-1; CDR3aa: CASSDSIRRTVLNTEAFF; CDR3nt: TGTGCCAGCAGTGACTCGATTCGTCGGACGGTCCTGAACACTGAAGCTTTCTTT
abundance: NA; d_gene: TRBD1; v_gene: TRBV27; j_gene: TRBJ2-7; CDR3aa: CASSLQGAGYEQYF; CDR3nt: TGTGCCAGCAGTTTGCAGGGGGCGGGGTACGAGCAGTACTTC
abundance: NA; d_gene: TRBD2; v_gene: TRBV4-3; j_gene: TRBJ2-6; CDR3aa: CASSRLSGSAGANVLTF; CDR3nt: TGCGCCAGCAGCCGCCTTAGCGGGAGTGCTGGGGCCAACGTCCTGACTTTC
abundance: NA; d_gene: NA; v_gene: TRBV7-8; j_gene: TRBJ2-2; CDR3aa: CASSFYGSPVAGELFF; CDR3nt: TGTGCCAGCAGCTTCTACGGTAGCCCGGTGGCCGGGGAGCTGTTTTTT
abundance: NA; d_gene: TRBD2; v_gene: TRBV9; j_gene: TRBJ2-1; CDR3aa: CASSAVAGPSDEQFF; CDR3nt: TGTGCCAGCAGCGCCGTAGCGGGACCATCGGATGAGCAGTTCTTC
abundance: NA; d_gene: NA; v_gene: TRBV7-3; j_gene: TRBJ2-1; CDR3aa: CASSSLYRKSSYNEQFF; CDR3nt: TGTGCCAGCAGCTCACTATACAGGAAGAGCTCCTACAATGAGCAGTTCTTC
abundance: NA; d_gene: TRBD2; v_gene: TRBV5-1; j_gene: TRBJ2-7; CDR3aa: CASSPGLAGASYEQYF; CDR3nt: TGCGCCAGCAGCCCCGGACTAGCGGGAGCCTCCTACGAGCAGTACTTC
abundance: NA; d_gene: NA; v_gene: TRBV7-3; j_gene: TRBJ2-5; CDR3aa: CASSLELGETQYF; CDR3nt: TGTGCCAGCAGCTTAGAGCTTGGGGAGACCCAGTACTTC
abundance: NA; d_gene: NA; v_gene: TRBV7-6; j_gene: TRBJ1-4; CDR3aa: CASSLAVAGEKLFF; CDR3nt: TGTGCCAGCAGTTTAGCCGTGGCGGGTGAAAAACTGTTTTTT
abundance: few; d_gene: NA; v_gene: TRBV29-1; j_gene: TRBJ2-6; CDR3aa: CSVAGISGANVLTF; CDR3nt: TGCAGCGTTGCCGGGATCTCTGGGGCCAACGTCCTGACTTTC
abundance: NA; d_gene: NA; v_gene: TRBV28; j_gene: TRBJ2-1; CDR3aa: CASSSGFWVAKQFF; CDR3nt: TGTGCCAGCAGTTCAGGCTTTTGGGTCGCAAAGCAGTTCTTC
abundance: few; d_gene: NA; v_gene: TRBV27; j_gene: TRBJ2-6; CDR3aa: CASSFRVSGANVLTF; CDR3nt: TGTGCCAGCAGTTTTCGGGTTTCTGGGGCCAACGTCCTGACTTTC
abundance: once; d_gene: TRBD2; v_gene: TRBV6-1; j_gene: TRBJ2-1; CDR3aa: CASSVTSGRALSSYNEQFF; CDR3nt: TGTGCCAGCAGTGTTACTAGCGGGAGGGCCCTGAGCTCCTACAATGAGCAGTTCTTC
abundance: NA; d_gene: NA; v_gene: TRBV10-3; j_gene: TRBJ2-5; CDR3aa: CAISESWETQYF; CDR3nt: TGTGCCATCAGTGAGTCGTGGGAGACCCAGTACTTC
abundance: NA; d_gene: NA; v_gene: TRBV2; j_gene: TRBJ1-3; CDR3aa: CASSELGGSGNTIYF; CDR3nt: TGTGCCAGCAGTGAGCTCGGGGGATCTGGAAACACCATATATTTT
abundance: NA; d_gene: TRBD2; v_gene: TRBV7-2; j_gene: TRBJ2-7; CDR3aa: CASSQGLAYYEQYF; CDR3nt: TGTGCCAGCAGCCAGGGACTAGCCTACTACGAGCAGTACTTC
abundance: NA; d_gene: NA; v_gene: TRBV25-1; j_gene: TRBJ2-7; CDR3aa: CASSVAGAYEQYF; CDR3nt: TGTGCCAGCAGTGTGGCAGGGGCCTACGAGCAGTACTTC
abundance: many; d_gene: TRBD1; v_gene: TRBV5-1; j_gene: TRBJ1-2; CDR3aa: CASSAGQGAPGGYTF; CDR3nt: TGCGCCAGCAGCGCGGGACAGGGGGCGCCGGGTGGCTACACCTTC
abundance: once; d_gene: TRBD2; v_gene: TRBV7-7; j_gene: TRBJ2-3; CDR3aa: CASSFGSGRSSTQYF; CDR3nt: TGTGCTAGCAGCTTCGGTAGCGGGAGAAGTAGTACGCAGTATTTT
abundance: few; d_gene: TRBD1; v_gene: TRBV28; j_gene: TRBJ1-1; CDR3aa: CASSLIRGSGTEAFF; CDR3nt: TGTGCCAGCAGTTTAATCAGGGGGTCGGGCACTGAAGCTTTCTTT
abundance: NA; d_gene: TRBD1; v_gene: TRBV23-1; j_gene: TRBJ2-7; CDR3aa: CASSPDRGRKYLTYEQYF; CDR3nt: TGCGCCAGCAGTCCGGACAGGGGGCGGAAGTATTTAACCTACGAGCAGTACTTC
abundance: NA; d_gene: TRBD2; v_gene: TRBV5-1; j_gene: TRBJ2-3; CDR3aa: CASSLRDYEGTDTQYF; CDR3nt: TGCGCCAGCAGCCTCCGGGACTATGAGGGCACAGATACGCAGTATTTT
abundance: NA; d_gene: NA; v_gene: TRBV9; j_gene: TRBJ1-6; CDR3aa: CASSVSGTPLGSPLHF; CDR3nt: TGTGCCAGCAGCGTGAGTGGCACCCCGCTAGGTTCACCCCTCCACTTT
abundance: NA; d_gene: NA; v_gene: TRBV27; j_gene: TRBJ2-7; CDR3aa: CAGSRGTTYEQYF; CDR3nt: TGTGCCGGCTCACGAGGCACTACCTACGAGCAGTACTTC
abundance: NA; d_gene: NA; v_gene: TRBV7-9; j_gene: TRBJ2-5; CDR3aa: CASSSQETQYF; CDR3nt: TGTGCCAGCAGCTCCCAAGAGACCCAGTACTTC
abundance: few; d_gene: TRBD1; v_gene: TRBV10-3; j_gene: TRBJ1-1; CDR3aa: CAISLQTGSNTEAFF; CDR3nt: TGTGCCATCAGTCTCCAGACAGGGTCAAACACTGAAGCTTTCTTT
abundance: once; d_gene: TRBD1; v_gene: TRBV11-1; j_gene: TRBJ2-3; CDR3aa: CASSDRGSGDTQYF; CDR3nt: TGTGCCAGCAGCGACAGGGGGTCGGGGGATACGCAGTATTTT
abundance: NA; d_gene: TRBD2; v_gene: TRBV28; j_gene: TRBJ2-1; CDR3aa: CASSPWGSSGRPGDVEQFF; CDR3nt: TGTGCCAGCAGTCCTTGGGGATCTAGCGGGAGGCCGGGTGACGTTGAGCAGTTCTTC
abundance: NA; d_gene: TRBD1; v_gene: TRBV28; j_gene: TRBJ1-2; CDR3aa: CASSTRQGIGYTF; CDR3nt: TGTGCCAGCAGTACTCGACAGGGCATTGGCTACACCTTC
abundance: NA; d_gene: TRBD1; v_gene: TRBV4-1; j_gene: TRBJ2-7; CDR3aa: CASSPQGDHYEQYF; CDR3nt: TGCGCCAGCAGCCCTCAGGGGGACCACTACGAGCAGTACTTC
abundance: once; d_gene: NA; v_gene: TRBV7-2; j_gene: TRBJ1-2; CDR3aa: CASSSPGVWVYGYTF; CDR3nt: TGTGCCAGCAGCTCACCAGGGGTTTGGGTCTATGGCTACACCTTC
abundance: once; d_gene: NA; v_gene: TRBV4-3; j_gene: TRBJ1-6; CDR3aa: CASSQDLIGNSPLHF; CDR3nt: TGCGCCAGCAGCCAAGATTTGATCGGGAATTCACCCCTCCACTTT
abundance: NA; d_gene: NA; v_gene: TRBV7-9; j_gene: TRBJ2-3; CDR3aa: CASSRDLLGTDTQYF; CDR3nt: TGTGCCAGCAGCCGTGACCTCCTTGGGACAGATACGCAGTATTTT
abundance: NA; d_gene: NA; v_gene: TRBV12-2; j_gene: TRBJ2-7; CDR3aa: CASRLKGFHGWVEQYF; CDR3nt: TGTGCAAGTCGCCTAAAGGGTTTCCACGGCTGGGTGGAGCAGTACTTC
abundance: NA; d_gene: NA; v_gene: TRBV30; j_gene: TRBJ2-7; CDR3aa: CAWSLQGEQYF; CDR3nt: TGTGCCTGGAGTCTCCAGGGCGAGCAGTACTTC
abundance: NA; d_gene: NA; v_gene: TRBV28; j_gene: TRBJ1-5; CDR3aa: CASTPRFSDNQPQHF; CDR3nt: TGTGCCAGCACCCCTCGCTTCAGTGACAATCAGCCCCAGCATTTT
abundance: NA; d_gene: TRBD2; v_gene: TRBV2; j_gene: TRBJ2-7; CDR3aa: CASSDSGRFRDEQYF; CDR3nt: TGTGCCAGCAGTGATAGCGGGAGGTTCAGAGACGAGCAGTACTTC
abundance: NA; d_gene: NA; v_gene: TRBV19; j_gene: TRBJ2-5; CDR3aa: CASSISLPRVGETQYF; CDR3nt: TGTGCCAGTAGTATATCCCTCCCTCGGGTCGGGGAGACCCAGTACTTC
abundance: NA; d_gene: TRBD2; v_gene: TRBV5-6; j_gene: TRBJ2-7; CDR3aa: CASGLRDYRYEQYF; CDR3nt: TGTGCCAGCGGCCTCCGGGACTACAGATACGAGCAGTACTTC